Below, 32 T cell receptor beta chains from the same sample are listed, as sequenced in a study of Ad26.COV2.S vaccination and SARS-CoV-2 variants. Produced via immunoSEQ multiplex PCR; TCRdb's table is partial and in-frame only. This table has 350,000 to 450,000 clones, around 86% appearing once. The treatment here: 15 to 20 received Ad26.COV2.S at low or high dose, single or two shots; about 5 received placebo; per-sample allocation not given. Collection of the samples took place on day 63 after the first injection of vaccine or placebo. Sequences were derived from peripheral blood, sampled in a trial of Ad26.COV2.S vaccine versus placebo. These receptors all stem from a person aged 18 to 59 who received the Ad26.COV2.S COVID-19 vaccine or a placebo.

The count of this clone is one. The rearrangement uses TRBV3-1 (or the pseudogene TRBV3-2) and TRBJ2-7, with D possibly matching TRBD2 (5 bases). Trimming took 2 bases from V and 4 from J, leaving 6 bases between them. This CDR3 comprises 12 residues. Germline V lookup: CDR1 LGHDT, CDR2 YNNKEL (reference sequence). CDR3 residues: CASSQREYEQYF. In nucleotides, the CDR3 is TGTGCCAGCAGCCAACGGGAATACGAGCAGTACTTC.

The CDR3 reads CSAERTGRNEQFF. CDR3 nucleotides: TGCAGCGCCGAAAGGACAGGGAGAAATGAGCAGTTCTTC. The chain links TRBV29-1 to TRBJ2-1, with TRBD1 matching over 8 bases. The CDR3 contains 13 residues. CDR1 is SQVTM and CDR2 is ANQGSEA in the germline V gene. V lost 7 bases to trimming and J lost 7 bases; unmatched junction nucleotides: 9.

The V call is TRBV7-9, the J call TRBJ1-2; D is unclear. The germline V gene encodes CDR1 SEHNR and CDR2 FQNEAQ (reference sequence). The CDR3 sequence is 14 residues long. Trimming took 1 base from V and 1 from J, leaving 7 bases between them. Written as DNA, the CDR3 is TGTGCCAGCAGCTTAGGCCAGCTTAACTATGGCTACACCTTC. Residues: CASSLGQLNYGYTF.

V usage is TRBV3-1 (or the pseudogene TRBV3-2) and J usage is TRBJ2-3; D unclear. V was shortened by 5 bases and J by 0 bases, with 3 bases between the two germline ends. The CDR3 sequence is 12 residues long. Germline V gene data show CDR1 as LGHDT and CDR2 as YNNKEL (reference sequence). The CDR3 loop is CASSSSTDTQYF. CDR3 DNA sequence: TGTGCCAGCAGCTCAAGCACAGATACGCAGTATTTT.

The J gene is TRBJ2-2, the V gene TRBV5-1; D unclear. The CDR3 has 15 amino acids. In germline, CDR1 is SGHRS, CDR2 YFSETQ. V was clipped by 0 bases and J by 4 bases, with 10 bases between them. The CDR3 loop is CASSLGGVRTGELFF. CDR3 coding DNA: TGCGCCAGCAGCTTGGGTGGGGTGCGCACCGGGGAGCTGTTTTTT. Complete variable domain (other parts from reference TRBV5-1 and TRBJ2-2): KAGVTQTPRYLIKTRGQQVTLSCSPISGHRSVSWYQQTPGQGLQFLFEYFSETQRNKGNFPGRFSGRQFSNSRSEMNVSTLELGDSALYLCASSLGGVRTGELFFGEGSRLTVL.

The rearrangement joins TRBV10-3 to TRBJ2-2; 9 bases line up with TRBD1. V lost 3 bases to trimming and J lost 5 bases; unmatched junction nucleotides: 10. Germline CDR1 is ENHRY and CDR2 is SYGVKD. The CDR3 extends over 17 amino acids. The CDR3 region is CAISDSGWTGVTGELFF. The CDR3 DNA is TGTGCCATCAGTGACTCTGGTTGGACAGGGGTAACCGGGGAGCTGTTTTTT.

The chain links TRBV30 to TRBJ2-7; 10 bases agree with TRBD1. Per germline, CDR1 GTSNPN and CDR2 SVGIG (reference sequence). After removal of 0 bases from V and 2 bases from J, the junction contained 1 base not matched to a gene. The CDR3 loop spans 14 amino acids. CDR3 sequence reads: CAWSVGTGAYEQYF. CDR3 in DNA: TGTGCCTGGAGTGTGGGGACAGGGGCCTACGAGCAGTACTTC. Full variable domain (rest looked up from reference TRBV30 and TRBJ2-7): SQTIHQWPATLVQPVGSPLSLECTVEGTSNPNLYWYRQAAGRGLQLLFYSVGIGQISSEVPQNLSASRPQDRQFILSSKKLLLSDSGFYLCAWSVGTGAYEQYFGPGTRLTVT.

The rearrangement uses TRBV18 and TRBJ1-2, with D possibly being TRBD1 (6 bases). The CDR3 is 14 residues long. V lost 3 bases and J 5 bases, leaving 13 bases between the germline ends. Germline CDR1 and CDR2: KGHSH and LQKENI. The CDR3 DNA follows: TGTGCCAGCTCACCCCGTAGGGGGTCGTATGGCTACACCTTC. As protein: CASSPRRGSYGYTF.

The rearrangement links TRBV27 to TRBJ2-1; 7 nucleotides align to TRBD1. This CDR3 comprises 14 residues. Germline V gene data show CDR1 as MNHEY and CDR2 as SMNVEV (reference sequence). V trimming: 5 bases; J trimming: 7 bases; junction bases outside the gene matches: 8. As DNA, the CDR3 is TGTGCCAGCAGTCCAGGGGGTAGGTGGAATGAGCAGTTCTTC. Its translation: CASSPGGRWNEQFF.

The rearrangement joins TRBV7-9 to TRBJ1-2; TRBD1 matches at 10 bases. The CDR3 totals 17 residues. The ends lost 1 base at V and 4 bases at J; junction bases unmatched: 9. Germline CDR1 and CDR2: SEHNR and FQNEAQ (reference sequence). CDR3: CASSLDSPWDRGYGYTF. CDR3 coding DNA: TGTGCCAGCAGCTTAGATTCCCCCTGGGACAGGGGCTATGGCTACACCTTC.

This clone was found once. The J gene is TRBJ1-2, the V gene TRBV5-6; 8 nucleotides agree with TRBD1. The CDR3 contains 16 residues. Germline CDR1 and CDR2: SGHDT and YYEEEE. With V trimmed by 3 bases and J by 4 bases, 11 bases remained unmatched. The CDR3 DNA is TGTGCCAGCAGCTCCGTCTGGACAGGGAACCTCTATGGCTACACCTTC. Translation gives CASSSVWTGNLYGYTF.

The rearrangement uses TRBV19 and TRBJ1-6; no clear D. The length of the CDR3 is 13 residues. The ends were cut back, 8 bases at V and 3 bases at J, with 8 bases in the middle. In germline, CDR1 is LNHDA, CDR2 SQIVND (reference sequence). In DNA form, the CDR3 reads TGTGCCAGTGCCCTGGGCTATAATTCACCCCTCCACTTT. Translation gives CASALGYNSPLHF.

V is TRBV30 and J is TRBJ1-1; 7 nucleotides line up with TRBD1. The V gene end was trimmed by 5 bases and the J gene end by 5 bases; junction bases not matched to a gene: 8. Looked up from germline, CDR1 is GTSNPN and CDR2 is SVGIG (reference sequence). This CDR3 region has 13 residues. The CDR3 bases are TGTGCCTGGGCGACAGGGTTAGGAACTGAAGCTTTCTTT. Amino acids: CAWATGLGTEAFF.

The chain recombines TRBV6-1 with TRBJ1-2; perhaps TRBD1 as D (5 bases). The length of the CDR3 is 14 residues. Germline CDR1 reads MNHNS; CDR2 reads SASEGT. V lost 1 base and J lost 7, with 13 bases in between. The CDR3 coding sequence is TGTGCCAGCAGTGAAGTCCCAGGGTTATCTGGCTACACCTTC. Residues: CASSEVPGLSGYTF.

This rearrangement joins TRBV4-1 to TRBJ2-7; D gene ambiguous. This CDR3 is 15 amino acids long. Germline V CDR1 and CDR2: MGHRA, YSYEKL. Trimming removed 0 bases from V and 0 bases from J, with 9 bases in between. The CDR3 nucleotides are TGCGCCAGCAGCCAAGAGGTTCCAGCCTCCTACGAGCAGTACTTC. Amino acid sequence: CASSQEVPASYEQYF.

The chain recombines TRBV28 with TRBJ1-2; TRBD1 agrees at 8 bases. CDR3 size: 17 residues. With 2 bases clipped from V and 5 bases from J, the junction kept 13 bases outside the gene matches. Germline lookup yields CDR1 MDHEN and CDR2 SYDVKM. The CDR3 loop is CASSLSGQGAGYYGYTF. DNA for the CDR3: TGTGCCAGCAGTTTAAGTGGGCAGGGGGCGGGATATTATGGCTACACCTTC.

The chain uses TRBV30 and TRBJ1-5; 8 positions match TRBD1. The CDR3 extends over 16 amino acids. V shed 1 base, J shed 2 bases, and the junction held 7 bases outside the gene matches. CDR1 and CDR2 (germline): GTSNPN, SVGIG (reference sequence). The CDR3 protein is CAWSGRRGQGNQPQHF. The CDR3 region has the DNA TGTGCCTGGAGTGGAAGAAGGGGACAGGGCAATCAGCCCCAGCATTTT.

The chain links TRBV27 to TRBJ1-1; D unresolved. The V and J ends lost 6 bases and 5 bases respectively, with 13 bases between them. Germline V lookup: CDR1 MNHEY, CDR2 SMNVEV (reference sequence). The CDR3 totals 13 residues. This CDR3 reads CASSLYAETEAFF. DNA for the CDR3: TGTGCCAGCAGCCTTTACGCCGAGACTGAAGCTTTCTTT.

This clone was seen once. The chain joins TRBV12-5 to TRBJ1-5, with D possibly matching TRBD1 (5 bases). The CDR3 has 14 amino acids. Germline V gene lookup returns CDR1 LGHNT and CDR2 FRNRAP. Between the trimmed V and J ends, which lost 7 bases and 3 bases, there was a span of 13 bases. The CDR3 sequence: CASAPGRINQPQHF. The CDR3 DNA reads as TGTGCTAGTGCCCCGGGACGGATCAATCAGCCCCAGCATTTT. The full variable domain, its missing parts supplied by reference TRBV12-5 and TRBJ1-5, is DARVTQTPRHKVTEMGQEVTMRCQPILGHNTVFWYRQTMMQGLELLAYFRNRAPLDDSGMPKDRFSAEMPDATLATLKIQPSEPRDSAVYFCASAPGRINQPQHFGDGTRLSIL.

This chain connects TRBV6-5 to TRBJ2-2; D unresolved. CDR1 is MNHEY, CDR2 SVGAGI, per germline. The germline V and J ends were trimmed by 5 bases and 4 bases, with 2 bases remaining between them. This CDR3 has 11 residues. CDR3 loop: CASSRTGELFF. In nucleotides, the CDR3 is TGTGCCAGCAGTCGCACCGGGGAGCTGTTTTTT.

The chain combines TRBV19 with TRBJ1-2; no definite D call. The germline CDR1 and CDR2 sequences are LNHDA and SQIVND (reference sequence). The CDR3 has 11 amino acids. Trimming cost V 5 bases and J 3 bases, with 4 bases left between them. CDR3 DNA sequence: TGTGCCAGTAGTTGGGACTATGGCTACACCTTC. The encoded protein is CASSWDYGYTF. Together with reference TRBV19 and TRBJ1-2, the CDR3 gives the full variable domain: DGGITQSPKYLFRKEGQNVTLSCEQNLNHDAMYWYRQDPGQGLRLIYYSQIVNDFQKGDIAEGYSVSREKKESFPLTVTSAQKNPTAFYLCASSWDYGYTFGSGTRLTVV.

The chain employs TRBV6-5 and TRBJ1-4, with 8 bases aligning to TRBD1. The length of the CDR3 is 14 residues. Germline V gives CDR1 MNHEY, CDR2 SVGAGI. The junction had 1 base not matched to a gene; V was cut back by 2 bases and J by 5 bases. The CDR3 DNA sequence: TGTGCCAGCAGTTACGGGACAGGAAATGAAAAACTGTTTTTT. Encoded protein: CASSYGTGNEKLFF.

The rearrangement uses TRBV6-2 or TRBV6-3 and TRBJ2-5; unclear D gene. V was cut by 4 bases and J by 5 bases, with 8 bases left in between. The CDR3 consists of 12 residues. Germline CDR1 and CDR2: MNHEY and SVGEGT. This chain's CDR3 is CASSSIRETQYF. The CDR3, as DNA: TGTGCCAGCAGTTCGATCAGGGAGACCCAGTACTTC.

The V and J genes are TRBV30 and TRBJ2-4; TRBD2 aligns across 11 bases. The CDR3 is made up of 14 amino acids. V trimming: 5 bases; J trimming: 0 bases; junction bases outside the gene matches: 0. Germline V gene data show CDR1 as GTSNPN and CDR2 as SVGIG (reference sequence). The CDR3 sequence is CAWGTSGAKNIQYF. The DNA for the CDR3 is TGTGCCTGGGGGACTAGCGGAGCCAAAAACATTCAGTACTTC.

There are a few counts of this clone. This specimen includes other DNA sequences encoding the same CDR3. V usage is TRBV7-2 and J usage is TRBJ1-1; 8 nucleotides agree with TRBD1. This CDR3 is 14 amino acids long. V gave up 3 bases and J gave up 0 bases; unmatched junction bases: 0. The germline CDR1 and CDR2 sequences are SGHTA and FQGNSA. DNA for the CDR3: TGTGCCAGCAGCTTGGACAGGGTGAACACTGAAGCTTTCTTT. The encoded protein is CASSLDRVNTEAFF.

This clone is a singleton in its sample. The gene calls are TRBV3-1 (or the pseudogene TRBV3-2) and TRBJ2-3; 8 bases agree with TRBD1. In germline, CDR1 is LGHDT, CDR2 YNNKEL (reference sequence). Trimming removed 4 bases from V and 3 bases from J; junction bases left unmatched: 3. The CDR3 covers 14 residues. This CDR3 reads CASSPRQGTDTQYF. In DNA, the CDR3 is TGTGCCAGCAGCCCTCGACAGGGGACAGATACGCAGTATTTT.

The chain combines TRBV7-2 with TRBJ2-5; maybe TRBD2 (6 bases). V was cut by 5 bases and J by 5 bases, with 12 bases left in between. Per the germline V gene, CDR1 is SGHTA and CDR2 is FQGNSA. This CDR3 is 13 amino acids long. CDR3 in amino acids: CASSRLAQETQYF. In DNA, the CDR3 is TGTGCCAGCAGCCGTCTAGCGCAGGAGACCCAGTACTTC. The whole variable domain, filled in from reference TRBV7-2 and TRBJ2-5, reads GAGVSQSPSNKVTEKGKDVELRCDPISGHTALYWYRQSLGQGLEFLIYFQGNSAPDKSGLPSDRFSAERTGGSVSTLTIQRTQQEDSAVYLCASSRLAQETQYFGPGTRLLVL.

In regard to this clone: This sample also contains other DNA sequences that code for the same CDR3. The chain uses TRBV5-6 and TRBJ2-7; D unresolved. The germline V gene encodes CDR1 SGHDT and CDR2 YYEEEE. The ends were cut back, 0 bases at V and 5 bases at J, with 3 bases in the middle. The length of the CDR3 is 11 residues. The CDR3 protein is CASSLAHEQYF. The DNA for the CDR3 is TGTGCCAGCAGCTTGGCCCACGAGCAGTACTTC.

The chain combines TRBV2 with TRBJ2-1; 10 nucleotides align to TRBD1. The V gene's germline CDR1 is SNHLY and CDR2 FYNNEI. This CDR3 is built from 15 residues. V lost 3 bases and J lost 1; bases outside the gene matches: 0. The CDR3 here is CASSEDRGSYNEQFF. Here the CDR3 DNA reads TGTGCCAGCAGTGAGGACAGGGGGTCCTACAATGAGCAGTTCTTC.

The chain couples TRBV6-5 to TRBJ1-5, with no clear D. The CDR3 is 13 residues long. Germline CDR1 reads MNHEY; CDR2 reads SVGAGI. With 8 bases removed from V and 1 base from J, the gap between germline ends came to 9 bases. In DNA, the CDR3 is TGTGCCAGCTCGGGTCGGAGCAATCAGCCCCAGCATTTT. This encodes CASSGRSNQPQHF.

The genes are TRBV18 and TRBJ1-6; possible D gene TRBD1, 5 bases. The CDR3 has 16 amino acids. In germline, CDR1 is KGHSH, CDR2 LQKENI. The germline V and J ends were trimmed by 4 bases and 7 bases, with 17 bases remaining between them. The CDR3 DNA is TGTGCCAGCTCACAAAATTCCGGGACGGACAATTCACCCCTCCACTTT. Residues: CASSQNSGTDNSPLHF.

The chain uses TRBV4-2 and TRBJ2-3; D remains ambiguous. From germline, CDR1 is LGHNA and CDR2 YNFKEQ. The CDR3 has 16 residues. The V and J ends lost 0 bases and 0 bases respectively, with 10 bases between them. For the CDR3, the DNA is TGTGCCAGCAGCCAAGATCAAGCCTCTAGCACAGATACGCAGTATTTT. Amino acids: CASSQDQASSTDTQYF.